Sequencing of this TCR beta chain was carried out in a study of blood T cell repertoires in COVID-19 (TCRdb year 2020). Notes on the research overall: Samples covering the acute and convalescent phases of COVID-19 were provided by collaborators in the United States, Italy and Spain. The material from the prospective study consisted of cDNA or gDNA derived from T cells, B-cell-depleted T cells, or PBMCs. The dataset comprised deeply sampled blood TCRbeta repertoires from subjects exposed to, actively infected with, or recovered from COVID-19. The repertoires were made available in a free public database intended to serve as a resource for research on the immune response to SARS-CoV-2. The samples were drawn from the first 160 participants of the ongoing ImmuneRACE study and from 1,254 subjects provided by 6 global collaborators. Sample metadata almost always included a de-identified subject ID, COVID-19 status, age in years and sex. Where available, HLA class I and class II types were obtained from metadata supplied by the sample provider rather than from assay-based typing. Points the paper makes about the study in general: How much clinical and demographic metadata was included differed by source and by participant, and the metadata was provided uncurated.

The immunoSEQ Assay, a bias-controlled multiplex PCR, was used to amplify TCRbeta CDR3 regions from genomic DNA. The source study handled its data this way. The number of nucleated cells in each sample was estimated from the amplification of reference gene primers within the assay. To quantify the absolute abundance of each unique TCRbeta CDR3 rearrangement, sequence reads were collapsed and filtered. For each sample, productive Simpson clonality was calculated by taking the square root of Simpson's diversity index across productive rearrangements. TCRdb took over this immuneACCESS table, retaining in-frame rearrangements with V and J assigned. Such tables are incomplete; in checked studies, under half of the missing clones stem from an unresolved V gene, and the remainder is unexplained. The V and J calls and the clone size are those of that table, but D and trimming were determined from the DNA. A total of about 260,000 clones appear in this sample, 80% to 90% of them only once. The top ten hold approximately 1.5% of the sample.

The CDR3 spans 17 residues, from the cysteine through the phenylalanine. The entry retains the CDR3 DNA only, 51 bases that are in frame from base 1. For this chain, trimming is 6 bases at the V end and 4 bases at the J end, and the number of junction bases without a gene match is 14. Per the germline V gene, MGHRA is the CDR1 and YSYEKL is the CDR2. A second Seattle source provided samples from volunteer blood donors who had recovered from COVID-19. Collaborating institutions collected whole blood in K2EDTA tubes following their own protocols. For TCRbeta analysis, collaborators shipped samples in one of three forms: frozen whole blood, isolated PBMCs, or DNA extracted from either of those sample types. In its sample, this clone was seen a few times. The antigen this receptor binds is unknown. The record has no base qualities; no much larger clone is one base away.

Sequencing used peripheral blood. The chain is encoded by TRBV4-1 joined to TRBJ1-1, and 10 junctional nucleotides match TRBD1. This receptor was taken from a woman aged 40-49 years who had recovered from COVID-19. The DNA sequence is given as TGCGCCAGCAGTCTTCTTCGACAGGGGGCGAAGAGCACTGAAGCTTTCTTT. It translates to CASSLLRQGAKSTEAFF.